One sample yielded the 24 T cell receptor beta chains listed below, sequenced in a study of beta chain features in type 1 diabetes. Investigators reverse transcribed all isolated RNA, so they sequenced expressed TCRB transcripts. Profiling relied on immunoSEQ multiplex PCR, and the TCRdb table lists in-frame clones only, not all of them. The sample includes 200,000 to 250,000 clones, 14% of them seen just once. Specimen: naive CD4+ T cells from blood. Receptor source: a woman aged 35 to 49 in good health.

In its sample, this clone was seen many times. The J gene is TRBJ2-5, the V gene TRBV7-2; 10 bases agree with TRBD1. This CDR3 spans 16 amino acids. V dropped 5 bases and J dropped 3; count of bases not matched to a gene: 9. CDR1 and CDR2 (germline): SGHTA, FQGNSA. In nucleotides, the CDR3 is TGTGCCAGCAGCCGAAGTTGGACAGGGGGGAAAGAGACCCAGTACTTC. This codes for CASSRSWTGGKETQYF.

The chain combines TRBV19 with TRBJ1-1, with 9 bases aligning to TRBD1. This CDR3 region has 15 residues. The germline V gene has CDR1 LNHDA and CDR2 SQIVND (reference sequence). With 6 bases clipped from V and 4 bases from J, the junction kept 9 bases outside the gene matches. DNA of the CDR3: TGTGCCAGTAGCTTCCCACAGGGGGCGGGCACTGAAGCTTTCTTT. Its translation: CASSFPQGAGTEAFF.

This chain joins TRBV6-5 and TRBJ1-2; D is possibly TRBD1 (5 bases). The V end lost 6 bases, the J end lost 6 bases, and 17 bases lay between the germline ends. This CDR3 is 14 amino acids long. CDR1 is MNHEY, CDR2 SVGAGI, per germline. The CDR3 nucleotides read TGTGCCAGCAGCCCACCCCCCGGGGGACATGGCTACACCTTC. Protein sequence: CASSPPPGGHGYTF.

The chain uses TRBV18 and TRBJ1-2; TRBD1 agrees at 9 bases. This CDR3 is built from 14 residues. Germline V gene data show CDR1 as KGHSH and CDR2 as LQKENI. Trimming cost V 3 bases and J 3 bases; bases outside gene matches: 2. CDR3 loop: CASSPGQGDYGYTF. CDR3 nucleotides: TGTGCCAGCTCACCGGGACAGGGAGACTATGGCTACACCTTC.

This clone has more than one count but fewer than ten. Here the CDR3 reads CASSEGPRGPGSGANVLTF. CDR3 nucleotides: TGTGCCAGCAGCGAGGGCCCGAGGGGGCCGGGCTCTGGGGCCAACGTCCTGACTTTC. The rearrangement links TRBV9 to TRBJ2-6; 7 nucleotides match TRBD1. This CDR3 has 19 residues. Germline assignment: CDR1 SGDLS and CDR2 YYNGEE. V lost 3 bases, J lost 0 bases, and 12 bases stayed unmatched.

In its sample, this clone was seen a few times. This chain uses TRBV15 with TRBJ2-1; 10 bases line up with TRBD2. Germline V gene sequence: CDR1 LNHNV, CDR2 YYDKDF (reference sequence). The CDR3 covers 15 residues. Losses at the gene ends were 5 bases for V and 9 bases for J; bases not matched to a gene: 10. CDR3 nucleotides: TGTGCCACCAGCTTAATAGCTAGCGGGGGTGGTGAGCAGTTCTTC. Amino acids: CATSLIASGGGEQFF.

This clone was counted between two and nine times. The CDR3 sequence: CASSRATSGYEQYF. In nucleotides, the CDR3 is TGTGCCAGTAGTCGCGCTACGTCAGGCTACGAGCAGTACTTC. V usage is TRBV19 and J usage is TRBJ2-7; D is ambiguous. The CDR3 length is 14 residues. CDR1 is LNHDA and CDR2 is SQIVND in the germline V gene (reference sequence). Trimming left V 5 bases short and J 3 bases short, with 14 bases between.

Ten or more counts support this clone. The chain joins TRBV10-3 to TRBJ2-7, with D possibly being TRBD1 (6 bases). This CDR3 has 12 amino acids. The germline V and J ends were trimmed by 7 bases and 4 bases, with 11 bases remaining between them. Per germline, CDR1 ENHRY and CDR2 SYGVKD. CDR3 coding DNA: TGTGCCATCAAACCCACAGGGTACGAGCAGTACTTC. It codes for CAIKPTGYEQYF.

The genes are TRBV5-1 and TRBJ2-2, with D perhaps TRBD1 (6 bases). CDR3 length: 15 amino acids. The germline V and J ends were trimmed by 4 bases and 5 bases, with 15 bases remaining between them. The germline CDR1 and CDR2 sequences are SGHRS and YFSETQ. The CDR3 reads CASSPGTLSTGELFF. The CDR3 DNA reads as TGCGCCAGCAGCCCCGGGACATTAAGTACCGGGGAGCTGTTTTTT.

The gene calls are TRBV6-6 and TRBJ2-1, with 8 bases fitting TRBD1. The CDR3 consists of 16 residues. Germline V gives CDR1 MNHNY, CDR2 SVGAGI (reference sequence). V shed 6 bases, J shed 2 bases, and the junction held 9 bases outside the gene matches. The CDR3: CASSHTGTGAYNEQFF. CDR3 coding DNA: TGTGCCAGCAGCCATACTGGGACAGGAGCCTACAATGAGCAGTTCTTC.

The chain carries TRBV29-1 and TRBJ1-2; D is perhaps TRBD1 (5 bases). The germline CDR1 and CDR2 sequences are SQVTM and ANQGSEA. Trimming stripped 7 bases from V and 8 bases from J, with 20 bases between. This CDR3 is built from 13 residues. CDR3 amino acids: CSGGTGTLEGYTF. DNA for the CDR3: TGCAGCGGTGGGACCGGGACTCTAGAAGGCTACACCTTC.

The chain uses TRBV2 and TRBJ2-7; a possible D gene is TRBD2 (6 bases). The CDR3 is 14 amino acids. V dropped 6 bases and J dropped 0 bases, with 12 bases sitting between them. CDR1 SNHLY and CDR2 FYNNEI come from the germline V gene. In nucleotides, the CDR3 is TGTGCCAGCAGGGGGCGGGGCCACTCCTACGAGCAGTACTTC. It specifies CASRGRGHSYEQYF.

The chain has TRBV5-1 and TRBJ1-1, with 8 bases matching TRBD1. The CDR3 runs to 15 residues. The J segment lost 1 base and the V segment lost 0 bases, leaving 2 bases of the junction unmatched. Looked up from germline, CDR1 is SGHRS and CDR2 is YFSETQ. DNA for the CDR3: TGCGCCAGCAGCTTGGCCACAGGGGGGAACACTGAAGCTTTCTTT. Amino acids: CASSLATGGNTEAFF.

The chain links TRBV15 to TRBJ2-2, with 16 bases lining up with TRBD2. With 3 bases clipped from V and 6 bases from J, the junction kept 1 base outside the gene matches. From germline, CDR1 is LNHNV and CDR2 YYDKDF (reference sequence). This CDR3 comprises 16 residues. CDR3 in amino acids: CATSRGLAGGAGELFF. The CDR3 nucleotides read TGTGCCACCAGCAGGGGACTAGCGGGGGGGGCCGGGGAGCTGTTTTTT.

V is TRBV12-5 and J is TRBJ2-2; D unresolved. There are 14 residues in the CDR3. V was trimmed by 7 bases and J by 4 bases, leaving 13 bases between them. From germline, CDR1 is LGHNT and CDR2 FRNRAP. The CDR3 loop is CASAPRMSTGELFF. CDR3 sequence (DNA): TGTGCTAGTGCCCCCAGGATGAGCACCGGGGAGCTGTTTTTT.

This clone was seen a few times. This chain connects TRBV12-5 to TRBJ2-6; D possibly corresponds to TRBD1 (6 bases). The germline V gene encodes CDR1 LGHNT and CDR2 FRNRAP. The CDR3 loop spans 17 amino acids. The germline V and J ends were trimmed by 6 bases and 0 bases, with 15 bases remaining between them. The CDR3 is CASGRQAQDSGANVLTF. The CDR3 DNA is TGTGCTAGTGGCCGACAGGCGCAAGACTCTGGGGCCAACGTCCTGACTTTC. Together with reference TRBV12-5 and TRBJ2-6, the CDR3 gives the full variable domain: DARVTQTPRHKVTEMGQEVTMRCQPILGHNTVFWYRQTMMQGLELLAYFRNRAPLDDSGMPKDRFSAEMPDATLATLKIQPSEPRDSAVYFCASGRQAQDSGANVLTFGAGSRLTVL.

The chain employs TRBV9 and TRBJ2-2; 7 bases are shared with TRBD2. The ends lost 0 bases at V and 3 bases at J; junction bases unmatched: 5. The CDR3 length is 16 residues. Germline V gene sequence: CDR1 SGDLS, CDR2 YYNGEE. The CDR3 protein is CASSVGSAGHTGELFF. As DNA, the CDR3 is TGTGCCAGCAGCGTAGGTTCAGCGGGACACACCGGGGAGCTGTTTTTT.

The chain is built from TRBV9 and TRBJ2-5, with 13 positions matching TRBD2. CDR3 size: 16 residues. Germline loops: CDR1 SGDLS, CDR2 YYNGEE. Trimming took 2 bases from V and 2 from J; bases not matched to a gene: 3. CDR3 residues: CASSVGTSGVQETQYF. The DNA for the CDR3 is TGTGCCAGCAGCGTGGGGACTAGCGGGGTACAAGAGACCCAGTACTTC.

This clone has only a few counts. V and J are TRBV7-2 and TRBJ2-5; TRBD2 agrees at 10 bases. The CDR3 has 16 residues. With V trimmed by 5 bases and J by 4 bases, 10 bases remained unmatched. From germline, CDR1 is SGHTA and CDR2 FQGNSA. In DNA form, the CDR3 reads TGTGCCAGCAGCCGGAACCTGGCTAGCGGGGGAGAGACCCAGTACTTC. This gives the protein CASSRNLASGGETQYF. The full variable domain, completed using reference TRBV7-2 and TRBJ2-5, is GAGVSQSPSNKVTEKGKDVELRCDPISGHTALYWYRQSLGQGLEFLIYFQGNSAPDKSGLPSDRFSAERTGGSVSTLTIQRTQQEDSAVYLCASSRNLASGGETQYFGPGTRLLVL.

The V gene is TRBV4-3, the J gene TRBJ2-7; possibly TRBD1 for D (5 bases). This CDR3 region has 15 residues. The V end lost 0 bases, the J end lost 2 bases, and 11 bases lay between the germline ends. CDR1 and CDR2 from the germline V gene are LGHNA and YSLEER. The CDR3 spells CASSQELQAAYEQYF. The CDR3 nucleotides read TGCGCCAGCAGCCAAGAACTACAGGCAGCCTACGAGCAGTACTTC.

The chain combines TRBV11-2 with TRBJ2-7, with 11 bases fitting TRBD2. The CDR3 totals 16 residues. V shed 2 bases, J shed 1 base, and the junction held 4 bases outside the gene matches. Germline loops: CDR1 SGHAT, CDR2 FQNNGV. CDR3 sequence (DNA): TGTGCCAGCAGCTTACGCCTAGCGGGGGGTTCCTACGAGCAGTACTTC. Protein product: CASSLRLAGGSYEQYF.

The rearrangement uses TRBV7-2 and TRBJ1-6; possibly TRBD1 for D (6 bases). V shed 1 base and J shed 0 bases, with 13 bases lying between them. The germline V gene encodes CDR1 SGHTA and CDR2 FQGNSA. CDR3 length: 18 amino acids. CDR3 nucleotides: TGTGCCAGCAGCTTAGAGGGGACACCAAGCTCCTATAATTCACCCCTCCACTTT. Residues: CASSLEGTPSSYNSPLHF.

In its sample, this clone was seen a few times. This CDR3 is CASSYRRTGSWGTIYF. The CDR3, as DNA: TGTGCCAGCAGTTATCGACGGACAGGAAGCTGGGGCACCATATATTTT. This chain uses TRBV6-5 with TRBJ1-3, with 7 bases lining up with TRBD1. Per the germline V gene, CDR1 is MNHEY and CDR2 is SVGAGI. The junction had 14 bases not matched to a gene; V was cut back by 3 bases and J by 9 bases. CDR3 length: 16 amino acids.

This clone has at least ten counts. The conserved final phenylalanine or tryptophan is absent from the CDR3, which likely points to a read error. The DNA is left out, because the CDR3 cannot be placed on it with certainty; the CDR3 is given as TCRdb lists it. The V and J genes are TRBV14 and TRBJ1-4; the DNA was not compared with TRBD1, the D call given in the table. The CDR3 is 10 residues long, ends included. Germline V gives CDR1 SGHDN, CDR2 FVKESK. The CDR3 region is CASSQSPVRV.